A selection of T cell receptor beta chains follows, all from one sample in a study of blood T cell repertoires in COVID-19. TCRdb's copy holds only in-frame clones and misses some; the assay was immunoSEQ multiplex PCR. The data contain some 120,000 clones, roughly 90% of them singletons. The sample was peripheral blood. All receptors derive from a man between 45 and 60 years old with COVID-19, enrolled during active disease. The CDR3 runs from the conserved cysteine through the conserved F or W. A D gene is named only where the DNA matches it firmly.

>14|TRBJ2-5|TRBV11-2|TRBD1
TGTGCCAGCAGCCCCGGACAGGTTCAAGAGACCCAGTACTTC
CASSPGQVQETQYF
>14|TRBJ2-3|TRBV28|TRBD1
TGTGCCAGCAGCCTCGGACAGGGGGGAGATACGCAGTATTTT
CASSLGQGGDTQYF
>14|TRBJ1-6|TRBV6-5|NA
TGTGCCAGCAGGATAGACAGTCCCTATTCACCCCTCCACTTT
CASRIDSPYSPLHF
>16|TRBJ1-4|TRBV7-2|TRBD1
TGTGCCAGCAGCCTGGGGGTGGCAGGGGGCCTTGAAAAACTGTTTTTT
CASSLGVAGGLEKLFF
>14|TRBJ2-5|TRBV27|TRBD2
TGTGCCAGCAGCAATAGCGGGAGAGGGGAGACCCAGTACTTC
CASSNSGRGETQYF
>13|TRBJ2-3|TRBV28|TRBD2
TGTGCCAGCAGTTTTACTAGCGCGGATACGCAGTATTTT
CASSFTSADTQYF
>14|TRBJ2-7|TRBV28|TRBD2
TGTGCCAGCAAAAGTAGCGGGAGGACCTACGAGCAGTACTTC
CASKSSGRTYEQYF
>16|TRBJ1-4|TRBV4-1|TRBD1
TGCGCCAGCAGCCGGCAGCCGGGACAGGGGGCAGAAAAACTGTTTTTT
CASSRQPGQGAEKLFF
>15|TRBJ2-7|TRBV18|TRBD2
TGTGCCAGCTCACCAACGGGAGGGCAGTACGACGAGCAGTACTTC
CASSPTGGQYDEQYF
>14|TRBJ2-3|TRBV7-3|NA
TGTGCCAGCAGCTTAAACCCAGGCACAGATACGCAGTATTTT
CASSLNPGTDTQYF